These T cell receptor beta chains were read from a single sample in a study of Ad26.COV2.S vaccination and SARS-CoV-2 variants. The repertoire was sequenced with immunoSEQ multiplex PCR; TCRdb's copy has only in-frame clones and lacks some. The sample has some 390,000 clones; around 91% are singletons. The input for sequencing was peripheral blood, taken in a trial of Ad26.COV2.S vaccine versus placebo. These TCRs come from a person between 18 and 65 years old who received the Ad26.COV2.S COVID-19 vaccine or a placebo. Both conserved end residues are part of each CDR3. D genes are given only for firm matches. Rows give clone size only sometimes, using once, few, many, or a class for an expanded clone.

size: -; V: TRBV30; J: TRBJ2-1; D: -; CDR3: CAWSNDGASEQFF; DNA: TGTGCCTGGAGTAATGATGGGGCGAGTGAGCAGTTCTTC
size: -; V: TRBV2; J: TRBJ2-5; D: -; CDR3: CASKSSGGRETQYF; DNA: TGTGCCAGCAAATCAAGCGGAGGGAGGGAGACCCAGTACTTC
size: -; V: TRBV5-6; J: TRBJ1-5; D: -; CDR3: CASSLVGLNQPQHF; DNA: TGTGCCAGCAGCTTGGTTGGGCTCAATCAGCCCCAGCATTTT
size: -; V: TRBV30; J: TRBJ2-3; D: TRBD2; CDR3: CAWTAGTRDTQYF; DNA: TGTGCCTGGACCGCCGGGACTAGGGATACGCAGTATTTT
size: -; V: TRBV11-2; J: TRBJ2-1; D: -; CDR3: CASSLASVVSYNEQFF; DNA: TGTGCCAGCAGCTTAGCTAGCGTGGTTTCCTACAATGAGCAGTTCTTC
size: -; V: TRBV11-2; J: TRBJ2-3; D: -; CDR3: CASSFRGTASTDTQYF; DNA: TGTGCCAGCAGCTTTAGAGGGACGGCTAGCACAGATACGCAGTATTTT
size: -; V: TRBV5-1; J: TRBJ2-1; D: -; CDR3: CASSPMGGAYNEQFF; DNA: TGCGCCAGCAGCCCAATGGGGGGAGCCTACAATGAGCAGTTCTTC
size: -; V: TRBV9; J: TRBJ2-2; D: TRBD2; CDR3: CASSVTSGRSGTGELFF; DNA: TGTGCCAGCAGCGTAACTAGCGGGAGATCGGGCACCGGGGAGCTGTTTTTT
size: -; V: TRBV2; J: TRBJ1-1; D: -; CDR3: CASARQSLNTEAFF; DNA: TGTGCCAGCGCCAGACAGTCCTTGAACACTGAAGCTTTCTTT
size: -; V: TRBV5-4; J: TRBJ2-7; D: TRBD1; CDR3: CATRDRAAYEQYF; DNA: TGTGCCACCCGAGACAGGGCTGCGTACGAGCAGTACTTC
size: -; V: TRBV6-5; J: TRBJ1-4; D: TRBD1; CDR3: CASSHRGGNEKLFF; DNA: TGTGCCAGCAGCCACAGGGGAGGTAATGAAAAACTGTTTTTT
size: -; V: TRBV14; J: TRBJ2-1; D: -; CDR3: CASSQTGWGVRYNEQFF; DNA: TGTGCCAGCAGCCAGACCGGTTGGGGAGTGCGGTACAATGAGCAGTTCTTC
size: -; V: TRBV6-4; J: TRBJ2-3; D: TRBD2; CDR3: CASSEAAGGPDTQYF; DNA: TGTGCCAGCAGTGAGGCCGCGGGGGGCCCAGATACGCAGTATTTT
size: -; V: TRBV3-1/TRBV3-2; J: TRBJ1-1; D: -; CDR3: CASSQEGGLERGAFF; DNA: TGTGCCAGCAGCCAGGAGGGGGGATTGGAACGGGGCGCTTTCTTT
size: once; V: TRBV7-9; J: TRBJ2-7; D: TRBD1; CDR3: CASSQGARYEQYF; DNA: TGTGCCAGCAGCCAGGGGGCGCGCTACGAGCAGTACTTC
size: -; V: TRBV27; J: TRBJ1-6; D: -; CDR3: CASSRGAYQSPLHF; DNA: TGTGCCAGCAGTCGCGGGGCGTATCAATCACCCCTCCACTTT
size: -; V: TRBV10-2; J: TRBJ1-1; D: -; CDR3: CASTSGFRDGGTEAFF; DNA: TGCGCCAGCACTTCCGGCTTCCGGGATGGAGGAACTGAAGCTTTCTTT
size: -; V: TRBV30; J: TRBJ1-6; D: -; CDR3: CAWSPSRGPNNSPLHF; DNA: TGTGCCTGGAGTCCCTCCCGGGGCCCTAATAATTCACCCCTCCACTTT
size: -; V: TRBV30; J: TRBJ1-6; D: -; CDR3: CAWREKGQHNSPLHF; DNA: TGTGCCTGGAGGGAGAAGGGGCAGCATAATTCACCCCTCCACTTT
size: -; V: TRBV19; J: TRBJ2-7; D: TRBD1; CDR3: CASSAGTGYEQYF; DNA: TGTGCCAGTTCCGCCGGGACAGGCTACGAGCAGTACTTC
size: -; V: TRBV5-4; J: TRBJ2-7; D: -; CDR3: CASSLGGSGPSSYEQYF; DNA: TGTGCCAGCAGCTTGGGGGGGAGCGGACCGAGCTCCTACGAGCAGTACTTC
size: -; V: TRBV25-1; J: TRBJ2-3; D: TRBD2; CDR3: CASTSSGRATDTQYF; DNA: TGTGCCAGCACCTCTAGCGGGAGGGCGACGGATACGCAGTATTTT
size: -; V: TRBV28; J: TRBJ1-2; D: -; CDR3: CASSLRPGGIYGYTF; DNA: TGTGCCAGCAGCCTTCGACCCGGGGGTATCTATGGCTACACCTTC
size: -; V: TRBV19; J: TRBJ2-1; D: -; CDR3: CASTRGYNEQFF; DNA: TGTGCCAGTACAAGGGGCTACAATGAGCAGTTCTTC
size: -; V: TRBV18; J: TRBJ1-2; D: -; CDR3: CASSANPRRLYGYTF; DNA: TGTGCCAGCTCAGCCAACCCCAGGAGACTCTATGGCTACACCTTC
size: -; V: TRBV4-3; J: TRBJ2-7; D: TRBD1; CDR3: CASSQEADRGLEQYF; DNA: TGCGCCAGCAGCCAAGAGGCGGACAGGGGCCTCGAGCAGTACTTC
size: -; V: TRBV5-1; J: TRBJ2-7; D: -; CDR3: CASRKTGTYEQYF; DNA: TGCGCCAGCAGAAAGACAGGCACCTACGAGCAGTACTTC
size: -; V: TRBV12-3/TRBV12-4; J: TRBJ2-7; D: -; CDR3: CASRDQAATEQYF; DNA: TGTGCCAGCAGGGATCAGGCGGCCACCGAGCAGTACTTC
size: -; V: TRBV30; J: TRBJ1-5; D: -; CDR3: CAWSSERGLRRNQPQHF; DNA: TGTGCCTGGAGTTCGGAGCGAGGCCTAAGGCGAAATCAGCCCCAGCATTTT
size: -; V: TRBV27; J: TRBJ2-6; D: TRBD2; CDR3: CASSPHDGRGAGANVLTF; DNA: TGTGCCAGCAGTCCCCACGACGGGAGGGGGGCTGGGGCCAACGTCCTGACTTTC
size: -; V: TRBV15; J: TRBJ2-2; D: -; CDR3: CATSREQGPAGELFF; DNA: TGTGCCACCAGCAGAGAACAGGGACCCGCGGGGGAGCTGTTTTTT
size: -; V: TRBV15; J: TRBJ1-1; D: TRBD1; CDR3: CATTEQGVSSTEAFF; DNA: TGTGCCACCACCGAGCAGGGGGTGTCTTCCACTGAAGCTTTCTTT